These T cell receptor beta chains were read from a single sample in a study of a mutant IDH1 vaccine in newly diagnosed glioma. Which antigens these TCRs recognize remains unknown. Libraries were prepared by immunoSEQ multiplex PCR; TCRdb keeps only in-frame clonotypes and omits some of them. Of 10,000 to 15,000 clones listed, 70% to 80% were seen once; the top ten hold less than 4.5%. This material consisted of PBMCs, taken from a glioma patient whose treatment included an IDH1 peptide vaccine. The receptor source for this set is a woman aged 40 to 50 with glioma. The CDR3 runs from the conserved cysteine through the conserved F or W. The D gene is left open where the match is weak. The size of a clone is reported for some rows only, either as once, few or many, or as a class for expanded clones.

v_gene: TRBV10-3
j_gene: TRBJ1-2
abundance: once
d_gene: TRBD1
CDR3aa: CAIRSAPGQGIDYGYTF
CDR3nt: TGTGCCATCAGGAGCGCCCCGGGACAGGGGATCGACTATGGCTACACCTTC

v_gene: TRBV6-5
j_gene: TRBJ2-7
abundance: NA
d_gene: TRBD1
CDR3aa: CATRGTGVYEQYF
CDR3nt: TGTGCCACCCGCGGGACAGGAGTCTACGAGCAGTACTTC

v_gene: TRBV6-5
j_gene: TRBJ1-5
abundance: NA
d_gene: NA
CDR3aa: CASSFRESDQPQHF
CDR3nt: TGTGCCAGCAGTTTCAGGGAGTCGGATCAGCCCCAGCATTTT

v_gene: TRBV29-1
j_gene: TRBJ2-1
abundance: NA
d_gene: TRBD2
CDR3aa: CSVKLAGGTYNEQFF
CDR3nt: TGCAGCGTGAAGCTAGCGGGAGGTACCTACAATGAGCAGTTCTTC

v_gene: TRBV5-4
j_gene: TRBJ2-6
abundance: NA
d_gene: TRBD1
CDR3aa: CASSFAGGSSGANVLTF
CDR3nt: TGTGCCAGCAGCTTCGCAGGGGGTAGCTCTGGGGCCAACGTCCTGACTTTC

v_gene: TRBV7-9
j_gene: TRBJ2-2
abundance: NA
d_gene: NA
CDR3aa: CASSLATPRGTGELFF
CDR3nt: TGTGCCAGCAGCTTGGCGACACCTCGGGGCACCGGGGAGCTGTTTTTT

v_gene: TRBV1
j_gene: TRBJ1-3
abundance: few
d_gene: NA
CDR3aa: CTSSQDCSSGNTIYF
CDR3nt: TGCACCAGCAGCCAAGATTGCTCCTCTGGAAACACCATATATTTT

v_gene: TRBV7-9
j_gene: TRBJ2-7
abundance: NA
d_gene: TRBD1
CDR3aa: CASSPPDRGEQYF
CDR3nt: TGTGCCAGCAGCCCCCCGGACAGGGGAGAGCAGTACTTC

v_gene: TRBV4-2
j_gene: TRBJ2-1
abundance: NA
d_gene: TRBD2
CDR3aa: CASRTLTREENEQFF
CDR3nt: TGTGCCAGCAGGACGTTAACGCGGGAGGAAAATGAGCAGTTCTTC

v_gene: TRBV7-2
j_gene: TRBJ2-5
abundance: NA
d_gene: NA
CDR3aa: CASNVQGGSQETQYF
CDR3nt: TGTGCCAGCAACGTTCAGGGGGGATCGCAAGAGACCCAGTACTTC

v_gene: TRBV28
j_gene: TRBJ1-1
abundance: once
d_gene: TRBD1
CDR3aa: CASSSGGEDTEAFF
CDR3nt: TGTGCCAGCAGTTCAGGGGGTGAGGACACTGAAGCTTTCTTT

v_gene: TRBV9
j_gene: TRBJ2-5
abundance: NA
d_gene: TRBD2
CDR3aa: CASSPSGRLETQYF
CDR3nt: TGTGCCAGCAGCCCTAGCGGGCGGTTGGAGACCCAGTACTTC

v_gene: TRBV7-9
j_gene: TRBJ1-1
abundance: NA
d_gene: NA
CDR3aa: CASSLEGGMVFGTEAFF
CDR3nt: TGTGCCAGCAGCTTAGAGGGGGGAATGGTATTTGGTACTGAAGCTTTCTTT

v_gene: TRBV18
j_gene: TRBJ2-1
abundance: NA
d_gene: TRBD1
CDR3aa: CASSLAGTGVNEQFF
CDR3nt: TGTGCCAGCTCACTAGCCGGGACAGGGGTCAATGAGCAGTTCTTC

v_gene: TRBV2
j_gene: TRBJ1-1
abundance: NA
d_gene: TRBD1
CDR3aa: CASRARGMNTEAFF
CDR3nt: TGTGCCAGCAGGGCCAGGGGGATGAACACTGAAGCTTTCTTT

v_gene: TRBV5-1
j_gene: TRBJ1-6
abundance: NA
d_gene: NA
CDR3aa: CASSPGGSYNSPLHF
CDR3nt: TGCGCCAGCAGCCCCGGCGGCTCTTATAATTCACCCCTCCACTTT

v_gene: TRBV5-6
j_gene: TRBJ1-2
abundance: NA
d_gene: TRBD1
CDR3aa: CASSPWRGGQGYGYTF
CDR3nt: TGTGCCAGCAGCCCCTGGCGAGGGGGACAGGGCTATGGCTACACCTTC

v_gene: TRBV6-4
j_gene: TRBJ1-2
abundance: NA
d_gene: TRBD1
CDR3aa: CASSPRTGYGYTF
CDR3nt: TGTGCCAGCAGTCCTCGGACAGGGTACGGCTACACCTTC

v_gene: TRBV5-5
j_gene: TRBJ2-2
abundance: NA
d_gene: NA
CDR3aa: CASSSGGTGELFF
CDR3nt: TGTGCCAGCAGCTCTGGTGGGACCGGGGAGCTGTTTTTT

v_gene: TRBV25-1
j_gene: TRBJ2-3
abundance: NA
d_gene: NA
CDR3aa: CASSAATGPSTDTQYF
CDR3nt: TGTGCCAGCAGTGCCGCCACAGGGCCCAGCACAGATACGCAGTATTTT

v_gene: TRBV28
j_gene: TRBJ1-5
abundance: NA
d_gene: NA
CDR3aa: CASSRTLPRHF
CDR3nt: TGTGCCAGCAGTAGGACCCTCCCGAGGCATTTT

v_gene: TRBV5-1
j_gene: TRBJ2-7
abundance: NA
d_gene: TRBD1
CDR3aa: CASSFDRGQYEQYF
CDR3nt: TGCGCCAGCAGCTTCGACAGGGGGCAATACGAGCAGTACTTC

v_gene: TRBV28
j_gene: TRBJ1-6
abundance: NA
d_gene: NA
CDR3aa: CASKGGTSPLHF
CDR3nt: TGTGCCAGCAAGGGAGGGACCTCACCCCTCCACTTT

v_gene: TRBV29-1
j_gene: TRBJ2-3
abundance: few
d_gene: TRBD1
CDR3aa: CSVVGGDRATDTQYF
CDR3nt: TGCAGCGTTGTGGGGGGGGACAGGGCCACAGATACGCAGTATTTT

v_gene: TRBV5-4
j_gene: TRBJ1-1
abundance: NA
d_gene: NA
CDR3aa: CASSPAGGLNEAFF
CDR3nt: TGTGCCAGCAGCCCGGCGGGGGGGCTTAATGAAGCTTTCTTT

v_gene: TRBV7-9
j_gene: TRBJ1-1
abundance: NA
d_gene: NA
CDR3aa: CASGWDNTEAFF
CDR3nt: TGTGCCAGCGGGTGGGATAACACTGAAGCTTTCTTT

v_gene: TRBV29-1
j_gene: TRBJ2-2
abundance: NA
d_gene: TRBD1
CDR3aa: CSAGTGGYTGELFF
CDR3nt: TGCAGCGCTGGGACAGGGGGCTACACCGGGGAGCTGTTTTTT

v_gene: TRBV15
j_gene: TRBJ2-7
abundance: NA
d_gene: TRBD1
CDR3aa: CATSRVTGEYYEQYF
CDR3nt: TGTGCCACCAGCAGAGTTACAGGGGAATACTACGAGCAGTACTTC

v_gene: TRBV28
j_gene: TRBJ2-5
abundance: few
d_gene: TRBD1
CDR3aa: CASSDRRDSQETQYF
CDR3nt: TGTGCCAGCAGTGACCGTCGGGACAGCCAAGAGACCCAGTACTTC

v_gene: TRBV5-4
j_gene: TRBJ2-3
abundance: NA
d_gene: NA
CDR3aa: CASSLGVGGGWGASDTQYF
CDR3nt: TGTGCCAGCAGCTTGGGCGTGGGGGGAGGGTGGGGGGCCTCAGATACGCAGTATTTT

v_gene: TRBV6-5
j_gene: TRBJ1-1
abundance: NA
d_gene: NA
CDR3aa: CASRPWDKTNTEAFF
CDR3nt: TGTGCCAGCAGACCCTGGGACAAAACTAACACTGAAGCTTTCTTT

v_gene: TRBV18
j_gene: TRBJ2-3
abundance: NA
d_gene: NA
CDR3aa: CASSLSGRDTDTQYF
CDR3nt: TGTGCCAGCTCACTATCGGGCAGAGACACAGATACGCAGTATTTT

v_gene: TRBV12-5
j_gene: TRBJ2-3
abundance: NA
d_gene: NA
CDR3aa: CASAGVVPETQYF
CDR3nt: TGTGCTAGTGCCGGGGTGGTCCCCGAAACGCAGTATTTT

v_gene: TRBV7-2
j_gene: TRBJ2-2
abundance: NA
d_gene: TRBD1
CDR3aa: CASSPDRAVGGELFF
CDR3nt: TGTGCCAGCAGCCCGGACAGGGCTGTGGGCGGGGAGCTGTTTTTT

v_gene: TRBV6-4
j_gene: TRBJ2-1
abundance: NA
d_gene: TRBD1
CDR3aa: CASSDSKGTGADEQFF
CDR3nt: TGTGCCAGCAGTGACTCGAAGGGGACAGGGGCGGATGAGCAGTTCTTC

v_gene: TRBV19
j_gene: TRBJ2-7
abundance: once
d_gene: TRBD2
CDR3aa: CASKRGSGSGEQYF
CDR3nt: TGTGCCAGTAAAAGGGGTAGCGGGAGCGGCGAGCAGTACTTC

v_gene: TRBV4-2
j_gene: TRBJ2-3
abundance: NA
d_gene: TRBD2
CDR3aa: CASSQEGTSGTDTQYF
CDR3nt: TGTGCCAGCAGCCAAGAGGGGACTAGCGGGACAGATACGCAGTATTTT

v_gene: TRBV5-8
j_gene: TRBJ1-4
abundance: once
d_gene: TRBD1
CDR3aa: CASSPRDRSF
CDR3nt: TGTGCCAGCAGCCCACGGGACAGGTCTTTT

v_gene: TRBV27
j_gene: TRBJ1-3
abundance: NA
d_gene: NA
CDR3aa: CASSQGSPLNTIYF
CDR3nt: TGTGCCAGCAGTCAAGGGAGCCCCCTAAACACCATATATTTT

v_gene: TRBV7-2
j_gene: TRBJ1-5
abundance: NA
d_gene: NA
CDR3aa: CASSLDLQPQHF
CDR3nt: TGTGCCAGCAGCTTAGACCTTCAGCCCCAGCATTTT

v_gene: TRBV7-2
j_gene: TRBJ2-5
abundance: NA
d_gene: TRBD1
CDR3aa: CASSLLGQQETQYF
CDR3nt: TGTGCCAGCAGCTTACTGGGACAGCAAGAGACCCAGTACTTC

v_gene: TRBV29-1
j_gene: TRBJ2-1
abundance: NA
d_gene: TRBD2
CDR3aa: CSVGTSGTEQFF
CDR3nt: TGCAGCGTCGGGACTAGCGGGACTGAGCAGTTCTTC

v_gene: TRBV5-1
j_gene: TRBJ1-1
abundance: NA
d_gene: NA
CDR3aa: CASSSSGRKREAFF
CDR3nt: TGCGCCAGCAGCTCGAGCGGACGGAAGCGTGAAGCTTTCTTT

v_gene: TRBV5-5
j_gene: TRBJ1-4
abundance: NA
d_gene: NA
CDR3aa: CASSLVQGMGTNEKLFF
CDR3nt: TGTGCCAGCAGCTTGGTCCAGGGGATGGGGACTAATGAAAAACTGTTTTTT

v_gene: TRBV27
j_gene: TRBJ1-1
abundance: NA
d_gene: TRBD1
CDR3aa: CASNKHRGPNTEAFF
CDR3nt: TGTGCCAGCAACAAACACAGGGGGCCGAACACTGAAGCTTTCTTT

v_gene: TRBV5-4
j_gene: TRBJ1-2
abundance: NA
d_gene: NA
CDR3aa: CASTQVGAGYGYTF
CDR3nt: TGTGCCAGCACCCAAGTAGGTGCCGGCTATGGCTACACCTTC

v_gene: TRBV7-9
j_gene: TRBJ1-5
abundance: NA
d_gene: NA
CDR3aa: CASSPAGGAPYGNQPQHF
CDR3nt: TGTGCCAGCAGCCCCGCGGGGGGAGCCCCCTATGGCAATCAGCCCCAGCATTTT

v_gene: TRBV29-1
j_gene: TRBJ2-2
abundance: few
d_gene: NA
CDR3aa: CSAQPASSIITGELFF
CDR3nt: TGCAGCGCCCAACCCGCTAGTTCCATCATTACCGGGGAGCTGTTTTTT

v_gene: TRBV27
j_gene: TRBJ2-7
abundance: NA
d_gene: TRBD2
CDR3aa: CASSSGTSGFSYEQYF
CDR3nt: TGTGCCAGCAGTTCCGGGACTAGCGGCTTCTCCTACGAGCAGTACTTC

v_gene: TRBV19
j_gene: TRBJ2-1
abundance: NA
d_gene: NA
CDR3aa: CASSIGVGQGGSNEQFF
CDR3nt: TGTGCCAGTAGTATAGGAGTCGGGCAGGGTGGTAGCAATGAGCAGTTCTTC

v_gene: TRBV11-2
j_gene: TRBJ1-4
abundance: NA
d_gene: NA
CDR3aa: CASSPYPHETATNEKLFF
CDR3nt: TGTGCCAGCAGCCCCTACCCACACGAAACTGCAACTAATGAAAAACTGTTTTTT

v_gene: TRBV7-2
j_gene: TRBJ1-2
abundance: NA
d_gene: NA
CDR3aa: CASSPGGLYGYTF
CDR3nt: TGTGCCAGCAGCCCCGGCGGTCTCTATGGCTACACCTTC

v_gene: TRBV6-5
j_gene: TRBJ1-3
abundance: NA
d_gene: NA
CDR3aa: CASSQGASGTIYF
CDR3nt: TGTGCCAGCAGTCAAGGGGCCTCGGGCACCATATATTTT

v_gene: TRBV7-9
j_gene: TRBJ2-3
abundance: NA
d_gene: TRBD1
CDR3aa: CASSASRDSRTDMQYF
CDR3nt: TGTGCCAGCAGCGCGTCCCGGGACAGCCGCACAGATATGCAGTATTTT

v_gene: TRBV7-6
j_gene: TRBJ2-3
abundance: NA
d_gene: NA
CDR3aa: CASSLVGGDTQYF
CDR3nt: TGTGCCAGCAGCTTGGTCGGCGGAGATACGCAGTATTTT